Listed below are T cell receptor beta chains from one sample, sequenced in a study of blood T cell repertoires in COVID-19. Here immunoSEQ multiplex PCR was the method, and the copy in TCRdb shows in-frame clones only, minus some. The sample lists 100,000 to 150,000 clones, 55% to 75% seen once, with more than 0.8% in the top ten. Sequenced: peripheral blood. These receptors originate from a human donor with acute or convalescent COVID-19. The donor label of this sample is uncertain. CDR3s include the opening cysteine and the closing phenylalanine or tryptophan. The order of the fields is clone size, J gene, V gene, D gene, CDR3 protein, CDR3 DNA. A D gene is named only where the DNA matches it firmly. The listing skips clone size in some rows; elsewhere it reads once, few, many or a size class.

abundance: once
j_gene: TRBJ1-1
v_gene: TRBV4-1
d_gene: -
CDR3aa: CASSQYRDSGTEAFF
CDR3nt: TGCGCCAGCAGCCAGTACCGGGACTCCGGAACTGAAGCTTTCTTT

abundance: -
j_gene: TRBJ1-1
v_gene: TRBV29-1
d_gene: -
CDR3aa: CSVERPAGARDTEAFF
CDR3nt: TGCAGCGTTGAGCGGCCGGCAGGGGCTCGGGACACTGAAGCTTTCTTT

abundance: -
j_gene: TRBJ1-1
v_gene: TRBV15
d_gene: -
CDR3aa: CATSRGKGGRFEAFF
CDR3nt: TGTGCCACCAGCAGAGGAAAGGGGGGGCGGTTTGAAGCTTTCTTT

abundance: -
j_gene: TRBJ1-5
v_gene: TRBV6-6
d_gene: TRBD1
CDR3aa: CASSPTDRSNQPQHF
CDR3nt: TGTGCCAGCAGTCCCACGGACAGGAGCAATCAGCCCCAGCATTTT

abundance: -
j_gene: TRBJ2-1
v_gene: TRBV29-1
d_gene: TRBD1
CDR3aa: CSVGTGGNEQFF
CDR3nt: TGCAGCGTAGGGACAGGGGGGAATGAGCAGTTCTTC

abundance: once
j_gene: TRBJ2-5
v_gene: TRBV6-6
d_gene: TRBD1
CDR3aa: CASNRDRAQETQYF
CDR3nt: TGTGCCAGCAACCGGGACAGGGCCCAAGAGACCCAGTACTTC

abundance: -
j_gene: TRBJ1-2
v_gene: TRBV5-1
d_gene: -
CDR3aa: CASSWTTRGESYTF
CDR3nt: TGCGCCAGCAGCTGGACCACAAGGGGTGAAAGCTACACCTTC

abundance: -
j_gene: TRBJ2-6
v_gene: TRBV2
d_gene: -
CDR3aa: CASSEEGAGSGANVLTF
CDR3nt: TGTGCCAGCAGTGAGGAGGGGGCGGGCTCTGGGGCCAACGTCCTGACTTTC

abundance: -
j_gene: TRBJ2-1
v_gene: TRBV4-2
d_gene: TRBD2
CDR3aa: CASSQEGLAGLTSYNEQFF
CDR3nt: TGTGCCAGCAGCCAAGAAGGACTAGCGGGGCTTACCTCCTACAATGAGCAGTTCTTC

abundance: -
j_gene: TRBJ1-6
v_gene: TRBV30
d_gene: TRBD1
CDR3aa: CAWSVGTGPNSPLHF
CDR3nt: TGTGCCTGGAGTGTAGGGACAGGGCCTAATTCACCCCTCCACTTT

abundance: few
j_gene: TRBJ1-5
v_gene: TRBV2
d_gene: TRBD1
CDR3aa: CASSEFGGQYQPQHF
CDR3nt: TGTGCCAGCAGTGAATTCGGGGGACAGTATCAGCCCCAGCATTTT

abundance: -
j_gene: TRBJ2-2
v_gene: TRBV7-9
d_gene: -
CDR3aa: CASSLRRGYPRELFF
CDR3nt: TGTGCCAGCAGCTTAAGGCGGGGCTACCCAAGGGAGCTGTTTTTT

abundance: once
j_gene: TRBJ2-1
v_gene: TRBV5-1
d_gene: -
CDR3aa: CASSVFGSSYNEQFF
CDR3nt: TGCGCCAGCAGCGTTTTCGGGAGCTCCTACAATGAGCAGTTCTTC

abundance: -
j_gene: TRBJ1-4
v_gene: TRBV20-1
d_gene: -
CDR3aa: CSASTLFSGRVGATNEKLFF
CDR3nt: TGCAGTGCTAGTACCCTTTTTTCGGGCAGGGTCGGTGCAACTAATGAAAAACTGTTTTTT

abundance: -
j_gene: TRBJ2-5
v_gene: TRBV12-3/TRBV12-4
d_gene: TRBD2
CDR3aa: CASTRGGVMAQYF
CDR3nt: TGTGCCAGCACCCGGGGGGGGGTGATGGCCCAGTACTTC

abundance: -
j_gene: TRBJ2-1
v_gene: TRBV7-2
d_gene: TRBD2
CDR3aa: CASSLSAGGSYNEQFF
CDR3nt: TGTGCCAGCAGCCTCTCAGCGGGGGGCTCCTACAATGAGCAGTTCTTC

abundance: -
j_gene: TRBJ2-4
v_gene: TRBV6-6
d_gene: -
CDR3aa: CASSYSGGAKNIQYF
CDR3nt: TGTGCCAGCAGTTACTCGGGGGGTGCCAAAAACATTCAGTACTTC

abundance: -
j_gene: TRBJ1-2
v_gene: TRBV7-6
d_gene: -
CDR3aa: CASSLTGAGETGARGYTF
CDR3nt: TGTGCCAGCAGCTTAACGGGAGCGGGGGAGACCGGGGCCCGGGGCTACACCTTC

abundance: -
j_gene: TRBJ2-3
v_gene: TRBV7-7
d_gene: -
CDR3aa: CASSLVAGPVDTQYF
CDR3nt: TGTGCTAGCAGCTTAGTAGCAGGGCCCGTAGATACGCAGTATTTT

abundance: -
j_gene: TRBJ2-5
v_gene: TRBV24-1
d_gene: TRBD1
CDR3aa: CATRRRDRGTQYF
CDR3nt: TGTGCCACCAGGCGCCGGGACAGGGGGACCCAGTACTTC

abundance: -
j_gene: TRBJ1-1
v_gene: TRBV28
d_gene: -
CDR3aa: CASVRGGGRTEAFF
CDR3nt: TGTGCCAGCGTCCGGGGCGGGGGGAGAACTGAAGCTTTCTTT

abundance: -
j_gene: TRBJ2-1
v_gene: TRBV4-1
d_gene: -
CDR3aa: CASSPEAIAVPNEQFF
CDR3nt: TGCGCCAGCAGCCCAGAGGCAATAGCGGTACCCAATGAGCAGTTCTTC

abundance: -
j_gene: TRBJ1-1
v_gene: TRBV12-5
d_gene: -
CDR3aa: CASGPGTMNTEAFF
CDR3nt: TGTGCTAGTGGTCCCGGGACAATGAACACTGAAGCTTTCTTT

abundance: once
j_gene: TRBJ1-2
v_gene: TRBV10-3
d_gene: -
CDR3aa: CAISDKAGRNYGYTF
CDR3nt: TGTGCCATCAGTGATAAGGCAGGGCGCAACTATGGCTACACCTTC

abundance: -
j_gene: TRBJ2-1
v_gene: TRBV21-1
d_gene: -
CDR3aa: CASSKQPKGAELYNEQFF
CDR3nt: TGTGCCAGCAGCAAACAGCCAAAGGGGGCCGAGTTATACAATGAGCAGTTCTTC

abundance: few
j_gene: TRBJ2-1
v_gene: TRBV5-8
d_gene: TRBD1
CDR3aa: CASSLLRGPNLNNEQFF
CDR3nt: TGTGCCAGCAGCTTGCTCAGGGGGCCAAACCTAAATAATGAGCAGTTCTTC

abundance: -
j_gene: TRBJ2-2
v_gene: TRBV21-1
d_gene: -
CDR3aa: CASSKPPANTGELFF
CDR3nt: TGTGCCAGCAGCAAACCCCCCGCGAACACCGGGGAGCTGTTTTTT

abundance: once
j_gene: TRBJ1-6
v_gene: TRBV19
d_gene: -
CDR3aa: CASSRGGGLYNSPLHF
CDR3nt: TGTGCCAGTAGTCGCGGCGGGGGGCTCTATAATTCACCCCTCCACTTT

abundance: few
j_gene: TRBJ1-3
v_gene: TRBV19
d_gene: -
CDR3aa: CASRPGFGGQTSGNTIYF
CDR3nt: TGTGCCAGTAGGCCGGGCTTCGGGGGGCAGACCTCTGGAAACACCATATATTTT

abundance: few
j_gene: TRBJ1-6
v_gene: TRBV7-9
d_gene: TRBD1
CDR3aa: CASSLRQGGSPLHF
CDR3nt: TGTGCCAGCAGCTTAAGGCAGGGGGGATCACCCCTCCACTTT

abundance: -
j_gene: TRBJ1-2
v_gene: TRBV13
d_gene: -
CDR3aa: CASSSGQNYGYTF
CDR3nt: TGTGCCAGCAGCTCTGGACAGAACTATGGCTACACCTTC

abundance: -
j_gene: TRBJ2-1
v_gene: TRBV7-9
d_gene: -
CDR3aa: CASSPRPRVGGSEQFF
CDR3nt: TGTGCCAGCAGCCCTAGGCCCCGGGTAGGGGGTAGTGAGCAGTTCTTC

abundance: -
j_gene: TRBJ2-7
v_gene: TRBV7-9
d_gene: -
CDR3aa: CASSLGGGGGTYEQYF
CDR3nt: TGTGCCAGCAGCTTAGGTGGGGGAGGAGGAACCTACGAGCAGTACTTC

abundance: -
j_gene: TRBJ2-2
v_gene: TRBV2
d_gene: TRBD1
CDR3aa: CASDRGNGELFF
CDR3nt: TGTGCCAGCGACAGGGGGAACGGGGAGCTGTTTTTT

abundance: -
j_gene: TRBJ2-5
v_gene: TRBV7-3
d_gene: TRBD1
CDR3aa: CASSRTSGQGFQETQYF
CDR3nt: TGTGCCAGCAGCAGGACTTCGGGACAGGGGTTCCAAGAGACCCAGTACTTC

abundance: -
j_gene: TRBJ2-1
v_gene: TRBV5-4
d_gene: -
CDR3aa: CASSFKGTYNEQFF
CDR3nt: TGTGCCAGCAGCTTTAAGGGGACCTACAATGAGCAGTTCTTC

abundance: -
j_gene: TRBJ2-3
v_gene: TRBV6-6
d_gene: -
CDR3aa: CASRPQGRDTQYF
CDR3nt: TGTGCCAGCAGACCTCAGGGGAGAGATACGCAGTATTTT

abundance: -
j_gene: TRBJ2-5
v_gene: TRBV19
d_gene: TRBD1
CDR3aa: CASSPRTGMETQYF
CDR3nt: TGTGCCAGTAGTCCCCGGACAGGGATGGAGACCCAGTACTTC

abundance: once
j_gene: TRBJ1-4
v_gene: TRBV6-5
d_gene: -
CDR3aa: CASSYSGPVNCFF
CDR3nt: TGTGCCAGCAGTTACTCGGGGCCTGTAAATTGTTTTTTT

abundance: -
j_gene: TRBJ1-4
v_gene: TRBV15
d_gene: TRBD1
CDR3aa: CATSVNRGFNEKLFF
CDR3nt: TGTGCCACCAGTGTCAACAGGGGGTTTAATGAAAAACTGTTTTTT

abundance: -
j_gene: TRBJ2-4
v_gene: TRBV18
d_gene: -
CDR3aa: CASSPGQGAKNIQYF
CDR3nt: TGTGCCAGCTCACCAGGGCAGGGAGCCAAAAACATTCAGTACTTC

abundance: -
j_gene: TRBJ1-6
v_gene: TRBV6-1
d_gene: -
CDR3aa: CASSETQVYNSPLHF
CDR3nt: TGTGCCAGCAGTGAAACACAGGTTTATAATTCACCCCTCCACTTT

abundance: few
j_gene: TRBJ2-1
v_gene: TRBV5-1
d_gene: TRBD1
CDR3aa: CASSSAGQGWNEQFF
CDR3nt: TGCGCCAGCAGCTCCGCCGGACAGGGGTGGAATGAGCAGTTCTTC

abundance: -
j_gene: TRBJ1-1
v_gene: TRBV5-1
d_gene: TRBD1
CDR3aa: CASSTWTGLNTEAFF
CDR3nt: TGCGCCAGCAGCACCTGGACAGGGCTGAACACTGAAGCTTTCTTT

abundance: -
j_gene: TRBJ2-2
v_gene: TRBV7-2
d_gene: TRBD1
CDR3aa: CASRPGQLAGELFF
CDR3nt: TGTGCCAGCAGGCCGGGACAGCTGGCCGGGGAGCTGTTTTTT

abundance: -
j_gene: TRBJ2-5
v_gene: TRBV29-1
d_gene: -
CDR3aa: CSVEVTGPETQYF
CDR3nt: TGCAGCGTTGAAGTTACAGGGCCGGAGACCCAGTACTTC

abundance: few
j_gene: TRBJ1-2
v_gene: TRBV5-1
d_gene: -
CDR3aa: CASSLEQGIYGYTF
CDR3nt: TGCGCCAGCAGCTTGGAACAGGGAATCTATGGCTACACCTTC

abundance: -
j_gene: TRBJ1-6
v_gene: TRBV19
d_gene: TRBD1
CDR3aa: CASSSSYRGHSPLHF
CDR3nt: TGTGCCAGTAGTAGTTCCTACAGGGGGCACTCACCCCTCCACTTT

abundance: many
j_gene: TRBJ1-5
v_gene: TRBV4-2
d_gene: TRBD1
CDR3aa: CASSQGGTGVNQPQHF
CDR3nt: TGTGCCAGCAGCCAAGGGGGGACAGGGGTCAATCAGCCCCAGCATTTT

abundance: -
j_gene: TRBJ2-3
v_gene: TRBV9
d_gene: TRBD2
CDR3aa: CASSGEVLAGGSTDTQYF
CDR3nt: TGTGCCAGCAGCGGAGAGGTACTAGCGGGGGGGAGCACAGATACGCAGTATTTT

abundance: -
j_gene: TRBJ2-5
v_gene: TRBV6-1
d_gene: -
CDR3aa: CASSEALQGTQYF
CDR3nt: TGTGCCAGCAGTGAAGCGCTTCAGGGGACCCAGTACTTC